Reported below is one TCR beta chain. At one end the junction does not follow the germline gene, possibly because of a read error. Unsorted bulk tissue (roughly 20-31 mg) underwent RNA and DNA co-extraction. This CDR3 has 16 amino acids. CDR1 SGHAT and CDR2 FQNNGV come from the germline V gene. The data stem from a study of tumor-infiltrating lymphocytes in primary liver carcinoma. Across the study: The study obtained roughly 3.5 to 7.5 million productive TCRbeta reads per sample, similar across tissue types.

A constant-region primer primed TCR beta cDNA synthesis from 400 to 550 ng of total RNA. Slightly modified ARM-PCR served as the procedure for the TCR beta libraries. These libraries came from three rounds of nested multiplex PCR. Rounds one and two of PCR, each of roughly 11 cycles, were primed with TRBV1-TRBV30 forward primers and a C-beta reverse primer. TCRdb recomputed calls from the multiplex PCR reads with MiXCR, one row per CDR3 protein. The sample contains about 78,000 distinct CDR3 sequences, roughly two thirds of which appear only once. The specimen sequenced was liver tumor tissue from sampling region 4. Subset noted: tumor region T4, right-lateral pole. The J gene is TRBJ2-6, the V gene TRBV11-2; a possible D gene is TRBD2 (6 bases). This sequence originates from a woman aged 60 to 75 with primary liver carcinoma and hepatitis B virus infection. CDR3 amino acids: CASSGLEGSGANVPTF. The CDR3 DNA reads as TGTGCCAGCAGCGGCTTGGAGGGTTCTGGAGCCAACGTCCCGACTTTC.